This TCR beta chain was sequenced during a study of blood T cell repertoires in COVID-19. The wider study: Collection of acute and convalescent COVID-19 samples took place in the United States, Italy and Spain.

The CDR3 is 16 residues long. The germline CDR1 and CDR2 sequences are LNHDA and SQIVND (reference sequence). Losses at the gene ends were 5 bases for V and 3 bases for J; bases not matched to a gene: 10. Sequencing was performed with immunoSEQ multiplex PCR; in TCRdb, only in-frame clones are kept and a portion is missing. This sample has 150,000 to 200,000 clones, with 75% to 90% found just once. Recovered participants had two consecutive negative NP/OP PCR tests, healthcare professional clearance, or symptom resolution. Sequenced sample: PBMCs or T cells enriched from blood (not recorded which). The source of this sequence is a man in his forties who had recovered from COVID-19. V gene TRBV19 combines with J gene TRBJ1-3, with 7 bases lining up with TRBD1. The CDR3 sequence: CASSRRSGTVGNTIYF. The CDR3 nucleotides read TGTGCCAGTAGTCGCCGTTCCGGGACAGTTGGAAACACCATATATTTT.